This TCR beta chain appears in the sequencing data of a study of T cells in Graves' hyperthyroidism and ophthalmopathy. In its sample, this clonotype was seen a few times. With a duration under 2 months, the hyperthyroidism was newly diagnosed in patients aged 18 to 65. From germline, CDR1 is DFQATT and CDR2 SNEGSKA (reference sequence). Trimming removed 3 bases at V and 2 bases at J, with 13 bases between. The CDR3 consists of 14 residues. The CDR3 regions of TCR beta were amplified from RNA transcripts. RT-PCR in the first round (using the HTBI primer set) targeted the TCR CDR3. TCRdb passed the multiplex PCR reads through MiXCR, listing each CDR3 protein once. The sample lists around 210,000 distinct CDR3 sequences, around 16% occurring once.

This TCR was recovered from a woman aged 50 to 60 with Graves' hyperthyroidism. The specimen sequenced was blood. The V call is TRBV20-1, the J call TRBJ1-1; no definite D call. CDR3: CSASPPWGNTEAFF. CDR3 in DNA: TGCAGTGCTAGTCCGCCCTGGGGAAACACTGAAGCTTTCTTT.